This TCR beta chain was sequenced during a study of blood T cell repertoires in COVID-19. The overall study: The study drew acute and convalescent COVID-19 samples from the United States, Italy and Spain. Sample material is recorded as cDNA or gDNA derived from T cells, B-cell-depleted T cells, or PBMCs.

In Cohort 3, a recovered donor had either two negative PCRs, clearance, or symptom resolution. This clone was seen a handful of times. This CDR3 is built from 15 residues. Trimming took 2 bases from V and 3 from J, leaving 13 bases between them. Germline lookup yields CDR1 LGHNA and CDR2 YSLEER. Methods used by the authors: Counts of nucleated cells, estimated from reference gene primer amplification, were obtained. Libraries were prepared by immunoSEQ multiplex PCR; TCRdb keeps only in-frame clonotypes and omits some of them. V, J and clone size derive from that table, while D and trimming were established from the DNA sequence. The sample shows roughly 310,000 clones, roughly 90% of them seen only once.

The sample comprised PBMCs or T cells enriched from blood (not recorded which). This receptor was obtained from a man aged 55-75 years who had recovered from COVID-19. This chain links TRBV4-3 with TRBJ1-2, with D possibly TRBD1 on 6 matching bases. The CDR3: CASSQTGLQDYGYTF. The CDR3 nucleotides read TGCGCCAGCAGCCAAACAGGGCTTCAGGACTATGGCTACACCTTC.